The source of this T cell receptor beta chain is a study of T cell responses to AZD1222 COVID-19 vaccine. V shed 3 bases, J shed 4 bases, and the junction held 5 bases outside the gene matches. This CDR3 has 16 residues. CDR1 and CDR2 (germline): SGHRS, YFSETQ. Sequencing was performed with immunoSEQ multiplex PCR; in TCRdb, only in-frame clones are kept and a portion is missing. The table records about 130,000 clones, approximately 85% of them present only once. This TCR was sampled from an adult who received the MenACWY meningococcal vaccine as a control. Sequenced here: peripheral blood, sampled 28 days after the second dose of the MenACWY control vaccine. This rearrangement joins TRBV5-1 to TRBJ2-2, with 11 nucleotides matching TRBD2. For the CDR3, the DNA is TGCGCCAGCAGCTGGGCCGGGACTAGCGGCACCGGGGAGCTGTTTTTT. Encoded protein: CASSWAGTSGTGELFF.